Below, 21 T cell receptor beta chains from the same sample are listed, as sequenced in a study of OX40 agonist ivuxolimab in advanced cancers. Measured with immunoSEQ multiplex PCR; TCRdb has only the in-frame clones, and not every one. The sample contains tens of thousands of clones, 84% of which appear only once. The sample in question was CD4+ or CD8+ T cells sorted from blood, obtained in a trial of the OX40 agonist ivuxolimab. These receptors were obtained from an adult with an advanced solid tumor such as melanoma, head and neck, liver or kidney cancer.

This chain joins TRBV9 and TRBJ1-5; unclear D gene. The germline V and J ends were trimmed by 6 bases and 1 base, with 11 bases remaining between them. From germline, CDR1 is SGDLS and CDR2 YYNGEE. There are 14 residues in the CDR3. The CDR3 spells CASNEDGSNQPQHF. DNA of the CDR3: TGTGCCAGCAATGAGGATGGCAGCAATCAGCCCCAGCATTTT.

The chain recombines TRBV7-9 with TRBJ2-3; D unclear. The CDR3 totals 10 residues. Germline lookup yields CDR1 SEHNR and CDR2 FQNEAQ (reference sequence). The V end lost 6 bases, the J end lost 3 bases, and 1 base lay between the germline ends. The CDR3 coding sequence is TGTGCCAGCAGAACAGATACGCAGTATTTT. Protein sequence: CASRTDTQYF.

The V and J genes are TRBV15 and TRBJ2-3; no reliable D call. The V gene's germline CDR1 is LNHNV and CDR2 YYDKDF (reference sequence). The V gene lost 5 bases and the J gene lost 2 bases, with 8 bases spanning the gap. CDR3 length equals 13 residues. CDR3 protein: CATSPITTDTQYF. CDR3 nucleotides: TGTGCCACCAGCCCGATAACCACAGATACGCAGTATTTT.

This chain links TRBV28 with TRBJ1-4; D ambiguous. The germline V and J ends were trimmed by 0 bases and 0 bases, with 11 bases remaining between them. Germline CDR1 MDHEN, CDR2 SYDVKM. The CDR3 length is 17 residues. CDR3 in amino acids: CASSLWVKEATNEKLFF. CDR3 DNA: TGTGCCAGCAGTTTATGGGTCAAGGAGGCAACTAATGAAAAACTGTTTTTT.

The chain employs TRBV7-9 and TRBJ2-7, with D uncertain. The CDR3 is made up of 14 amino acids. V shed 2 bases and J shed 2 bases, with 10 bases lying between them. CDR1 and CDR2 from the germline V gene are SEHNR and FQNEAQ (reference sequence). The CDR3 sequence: CASSLSYGTYEQYF. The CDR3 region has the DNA TGTGCCAGCAGCTTAAGTTACGGAACCTACGAGCAGTACTTC.

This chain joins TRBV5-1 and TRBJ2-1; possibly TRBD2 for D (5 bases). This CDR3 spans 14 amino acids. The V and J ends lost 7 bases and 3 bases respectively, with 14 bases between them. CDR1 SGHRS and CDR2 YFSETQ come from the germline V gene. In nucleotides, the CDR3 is TGCGCCAGCGGGCTAGCAGGCGACTACAATGAGCAGTTCTTC. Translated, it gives CASGLAGDYNEQFF.

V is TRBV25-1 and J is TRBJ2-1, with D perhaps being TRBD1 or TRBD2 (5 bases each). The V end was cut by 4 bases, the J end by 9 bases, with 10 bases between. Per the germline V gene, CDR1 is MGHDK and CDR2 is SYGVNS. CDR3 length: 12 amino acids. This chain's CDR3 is CASSVGVGEQFF. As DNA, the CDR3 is TGTGCCAGCAGTGTGGGGGTGGGTGAGCAGTTCTTC.

CDR3 nucleotides: TGTGCCTGGGGAAGATTCAATAGCAATCAGCCCCAGCATTTT. As protein: CAWGRFNSNQPQHF. The rearrangement joins TRBV30 to TRBJ1-5; D not certain. The germline V gene encodes CDR1 GTSNPN and CDR2 SVGIG (reference sequence). This CDR3 comprises 14 residues. V was pared by 5 bases and J by 0 bases, with 11 bases between.

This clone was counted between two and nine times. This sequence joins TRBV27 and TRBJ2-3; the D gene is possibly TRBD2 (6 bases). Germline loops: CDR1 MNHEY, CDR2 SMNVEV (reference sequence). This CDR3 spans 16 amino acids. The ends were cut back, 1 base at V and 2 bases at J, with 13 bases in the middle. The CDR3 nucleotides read TGTGCCAGCAGTTTATTGGGCGGGAAGTACACAGATACGCAGTATTTT. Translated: CASSLLGGKYTDTQYF.

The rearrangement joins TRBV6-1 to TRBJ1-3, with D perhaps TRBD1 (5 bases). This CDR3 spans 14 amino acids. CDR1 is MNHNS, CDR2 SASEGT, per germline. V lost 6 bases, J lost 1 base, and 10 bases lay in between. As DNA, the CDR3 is TGTGCCAGCAGCGTCGGGGCTTCTGGAAACACCATATATTTT. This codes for CASSVGASGNTIYF.

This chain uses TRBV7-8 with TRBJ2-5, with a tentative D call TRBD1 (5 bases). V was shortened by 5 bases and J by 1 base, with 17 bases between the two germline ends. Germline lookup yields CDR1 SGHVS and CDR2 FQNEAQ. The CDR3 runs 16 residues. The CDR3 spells CASSLRAGSRQETQYF. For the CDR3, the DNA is TGTGCCAGCAGCCTTCGGGCAGGGTCCCGCCAAGAGACCCAGTACTTC.

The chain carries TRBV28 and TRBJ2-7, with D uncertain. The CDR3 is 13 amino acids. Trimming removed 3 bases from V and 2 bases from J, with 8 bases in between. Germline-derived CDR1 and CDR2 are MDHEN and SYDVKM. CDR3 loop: CASSFGTPYEQYF. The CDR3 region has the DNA TGTGCCAGCAGTTTTGGAACCCCCTACGAGCAGTACTTC.

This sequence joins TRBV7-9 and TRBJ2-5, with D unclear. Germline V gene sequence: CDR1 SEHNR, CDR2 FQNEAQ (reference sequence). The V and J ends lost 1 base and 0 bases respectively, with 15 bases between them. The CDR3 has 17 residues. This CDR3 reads CASSLVARDWYQETQYF. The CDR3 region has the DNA TGTGCCAGCAGCTTAGTGGCTCGCGACTGGTACCAAGAGACCCAGTACTTC.

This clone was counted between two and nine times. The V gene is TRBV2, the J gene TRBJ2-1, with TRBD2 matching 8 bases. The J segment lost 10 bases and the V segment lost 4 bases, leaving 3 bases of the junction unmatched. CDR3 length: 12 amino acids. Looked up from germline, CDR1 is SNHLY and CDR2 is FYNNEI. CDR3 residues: CASSALAVEQFF. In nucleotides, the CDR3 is TGTGCCAGCAGTGCACTAGCGGTGGAGCAGTTCTTC.

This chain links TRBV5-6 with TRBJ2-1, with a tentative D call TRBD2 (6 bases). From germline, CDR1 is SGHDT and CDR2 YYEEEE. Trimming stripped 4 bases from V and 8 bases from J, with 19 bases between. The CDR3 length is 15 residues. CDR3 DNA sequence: TGTGCCAGCAGCCCTGGGGCGGCATGGGAGGATGAGCAGTTCTTC. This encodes CASSPGAAWEDEQFF.

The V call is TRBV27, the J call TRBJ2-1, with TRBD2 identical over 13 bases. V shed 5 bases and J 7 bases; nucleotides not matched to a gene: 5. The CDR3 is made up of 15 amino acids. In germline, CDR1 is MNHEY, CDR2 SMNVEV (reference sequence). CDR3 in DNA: TGTGCCAGCAGTCAGGGGACTAGCGGGGAAAATGAGCAGTTCTTC. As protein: CASSQGTSGENEQFF.

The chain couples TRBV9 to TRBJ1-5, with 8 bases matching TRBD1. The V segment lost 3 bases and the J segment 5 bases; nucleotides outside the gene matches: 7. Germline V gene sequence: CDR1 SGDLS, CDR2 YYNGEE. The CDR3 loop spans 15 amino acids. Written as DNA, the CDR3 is TGTGCCAGCAGCGGCCGGGACAGGCCTGATCAGCCCCAGCATTTT. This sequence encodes CASSGRDRPDQPQHF. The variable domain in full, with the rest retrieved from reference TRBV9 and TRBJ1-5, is DSGVTQTPKHLITATGQRVTLRCSPRSGDLSVYWYQQSLDQGLQFLIQYYNGEERAKGNILERFSAQQFPDLHSELNLSSLELGDSALYFCASSGRDRPDQPQHFGDGTRLSIL.

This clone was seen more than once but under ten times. CDR3 DNA sequence: TGTGCCAGCAGCCACCCCACAGGGGACACAGATACGCAGTATTTT. Translation: CASSHPTGDTDTQYF. The chain recombines TRBV7-9 with TRBJ2-3, with 7 bases identical to TRBD1. From germline, CDR1 is SEHNR and CDR2 FQNEAQ (reference sequence). CDR3 size: 15 residues. The V segment lost 5 bases and the J segment 2 bases; nucleotides outside the gene matches: 7.

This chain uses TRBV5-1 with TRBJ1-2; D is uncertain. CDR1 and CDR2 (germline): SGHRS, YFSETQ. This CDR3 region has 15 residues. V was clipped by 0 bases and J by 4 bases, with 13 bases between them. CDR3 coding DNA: TGCGCCAGCAGCTTGGAGGCAAGTATGAGCTATGGCTACACCTTC. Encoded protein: CASSLEASMSYGYTF.

The DNA for the CDR3 is TGCAGCGTTGAAGGCGGGAGTGTTAATGAGCAGTTCTTC. Its translation is CSVEGGSVNEQFF. The genes are TRBV29-1 and TRBJ2-1; TRBD2 matches 7 bases. V shed 1 base, J shed 7 bases, and the junction held 4 bases outside the gene matches. CDR1 and CDR2 from the germline V gene are SQVTM and ANQGSEA. The CDR3 contains 13 residues.

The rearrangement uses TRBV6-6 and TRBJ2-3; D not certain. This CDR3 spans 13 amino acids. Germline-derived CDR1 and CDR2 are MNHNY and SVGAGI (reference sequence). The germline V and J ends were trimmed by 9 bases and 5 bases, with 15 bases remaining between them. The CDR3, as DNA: TGTGCCAGTTTAGGCCAGGTGGTAGATACGCAGTATTTT. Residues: CASLGQVVDTQYF.